This T cell receptor beta chain comes out of a study of regulatory T cells in long-lasting Graves disease. Noted time point: newly diagnosed GD, antithyroid drugs for less than 3 months. The TCR library used RNA extracted from PBMCs. The authors built TCR beta libraries using iRepertoire HTBI primers and Arm-PCR of CDR3 regions. TCRdb re-called the multiplex PCR reads with MiXCR, one entry per CDR3 protein. The profile shows more than 350,000 distinct CDR3 sequences, 15% of them singletons. The CDR3 is 14 residues long. Germline V gene data show CDR1 as MGHRA and CDR2 as YSYEKL. The V gene lost 1 base and the J gene lost 5 bases, with 9 bases spanning the gap. A further study also used this sample, focusing on T cells in Graves' hyperthyroidism and ophthalmopathy.

The source was peripheral blood mononuclear cells (PBMCs), collected at new diagnosis, from a patient treated with antithyroid drugs. This TCR came from a woman in her 30s with Graves disease. V gene TRBV4-1 combines with J gene TRBJ1-5; no clear D gene. The CDR3 loop reads CASSQVGGDQPQHF. CDR3 in DNA: TGCGCCAGCAGCCAAGTCGGAGGCGATCAGCCCCAGCATTTT.